This T cell receptor (beta chain) derives from a study of blood T cell repertoires in COVID-19. Study-wide context: Samples representing acute and convalescent COVID-19 were sourced from the United States, Italy and Spain. T cells, B-cell-depleted T cells, or PBMCs supplied cDNA or gDNA.

Profiling relied on immunoSEQ multiplex PCR, and the TCRdb table lists in-frame clones only, not all of them. Of some 510,000 clones listed, roughly 88% are singletons. Everyone who took part was roughly 18 to 89 years old, and they came from 20 to 25 US areas. Resolution of symptoms, clearance, or two negative PCRs was present in recovered Cohort 3 donors. This CDR3 region has 15 residues. V was cut by 0 bases and J by 2 bases, with 8 bases left in between. Per the germline V gene, CDR1 is LGHNA and CDR2 is YSLEER. This rearrangement joins TRBV4-3 to TRBJ1-5, with unresolved D. The receptor comes from a woman between 40 and 50 years old who had recovered from COVID-19. Sequenced input: PBMCs or T cells enriched from blood (not recorded which). Here the CDR3 DNA reads TGCGCCAGCAGCCAAGAGCGGGGAGGCAATCAGCCCCAGCATTTT. Translated, it gives CASSQERGGNQPQHF.